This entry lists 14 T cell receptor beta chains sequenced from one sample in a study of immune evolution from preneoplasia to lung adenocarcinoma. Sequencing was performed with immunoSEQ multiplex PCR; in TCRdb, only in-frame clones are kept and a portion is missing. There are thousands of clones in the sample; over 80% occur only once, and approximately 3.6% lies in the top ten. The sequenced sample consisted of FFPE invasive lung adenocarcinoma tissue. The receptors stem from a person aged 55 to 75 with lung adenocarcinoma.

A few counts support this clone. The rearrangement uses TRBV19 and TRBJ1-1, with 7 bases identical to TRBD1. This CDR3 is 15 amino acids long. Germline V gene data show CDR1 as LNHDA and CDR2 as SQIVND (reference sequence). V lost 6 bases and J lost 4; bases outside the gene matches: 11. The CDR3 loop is CASSPRQGGATEAFF. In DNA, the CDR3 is TGTGCCAGTAGCCCACGACAGGGAGGGGCCACTGAAGCTTTCTTT.

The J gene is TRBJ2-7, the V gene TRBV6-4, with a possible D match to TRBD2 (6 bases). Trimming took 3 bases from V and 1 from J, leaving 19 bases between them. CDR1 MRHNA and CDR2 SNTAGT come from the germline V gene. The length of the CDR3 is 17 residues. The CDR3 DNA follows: TGTGCCAGCAGTGAGAACGTTTGGCGGACTACATCCTACGAGCAGTACTTC. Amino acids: CASSENVWRTTSYEQYF.

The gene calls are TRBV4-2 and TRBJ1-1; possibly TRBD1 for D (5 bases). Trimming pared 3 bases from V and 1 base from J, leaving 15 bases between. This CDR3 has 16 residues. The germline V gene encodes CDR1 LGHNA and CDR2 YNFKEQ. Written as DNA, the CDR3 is TGTGCCAGCAGCCACCTAGGAGGGACCTCGAACACTGAAGCTTTCTTT. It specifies CASSHLGGTSNTEAFF.

CDR3 DNA: TGTGCCAGCAGCTTAGCAGGGGTCAATCAGCCCCAGCATTTT. Its translation: CASSLAGVNQPQHF. The chain joins TRBV7-2 to TRBJ1-5; possibly TRBD1 for D (5 bases). Trimming removed 0 bases at V and 3 bases at J, with 6 bases between. Germline CDR1 and CDR2: SGHTA and FQGNSA. CDR3 length: 14 residues.

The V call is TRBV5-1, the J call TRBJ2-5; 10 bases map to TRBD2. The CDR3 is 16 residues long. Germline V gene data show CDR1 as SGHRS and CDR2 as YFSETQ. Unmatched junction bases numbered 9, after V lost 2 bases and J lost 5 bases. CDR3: CASSFGLAGAGETQYF. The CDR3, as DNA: TGCGCCAGCAGCTTCGGGCTAGCGGGAGCAGGGGAGACCCAGTACTTC.

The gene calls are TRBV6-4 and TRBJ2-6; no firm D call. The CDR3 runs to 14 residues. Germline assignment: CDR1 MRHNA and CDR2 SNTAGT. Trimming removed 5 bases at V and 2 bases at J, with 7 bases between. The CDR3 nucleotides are TGTGCCAGCAGTCCCGGCCCTGGGGCCAACGTCCTGACTTTC. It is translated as CASSPGPGANVLTF.

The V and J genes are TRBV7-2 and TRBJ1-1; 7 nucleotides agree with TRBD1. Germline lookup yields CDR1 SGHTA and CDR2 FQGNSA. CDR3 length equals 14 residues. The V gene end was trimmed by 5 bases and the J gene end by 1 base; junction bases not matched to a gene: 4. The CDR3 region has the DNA TGTGCCAGCAGCACGTACAGGGGGAACACTGAAGCTTTCTTT. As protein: CASSTYRGNTEAFF.

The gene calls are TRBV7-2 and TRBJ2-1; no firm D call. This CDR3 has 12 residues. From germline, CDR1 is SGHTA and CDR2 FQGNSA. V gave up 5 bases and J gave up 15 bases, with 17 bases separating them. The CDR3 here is CASSPKLGEAFF. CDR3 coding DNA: TGTGCCAGCAGCCCCAAATTGGGTGAGGCGTTCTTC.

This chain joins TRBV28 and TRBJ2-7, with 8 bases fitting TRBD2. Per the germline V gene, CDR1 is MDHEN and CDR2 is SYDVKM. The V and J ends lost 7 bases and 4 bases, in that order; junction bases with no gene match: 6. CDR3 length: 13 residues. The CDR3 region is CASKSGSGYEQYF. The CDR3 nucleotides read TGTGCCAGCAAGAGCGGGAGTGGGTACGAGCAGTACTTC.

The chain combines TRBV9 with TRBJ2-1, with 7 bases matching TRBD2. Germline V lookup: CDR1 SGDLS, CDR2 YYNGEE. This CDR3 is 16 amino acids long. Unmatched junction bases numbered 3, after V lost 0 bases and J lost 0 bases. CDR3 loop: CASSVGAGSSYNEQFF. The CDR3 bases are TGTGCCAGCAGCGTAGGAGCGGGATCCTCCTACAATGAGCAGTTCTTC. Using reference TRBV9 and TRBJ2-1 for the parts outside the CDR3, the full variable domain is DSGVTQTPKHLITATGQRVTLRCSPRSGDLSVYWYQQSLDQGLQFLIQYYNGEERAKGNILERFSAQQFPDLHSELNLSSLELGDSALYFCASSVGAGSSYNEQFFGPGTRLTVL.

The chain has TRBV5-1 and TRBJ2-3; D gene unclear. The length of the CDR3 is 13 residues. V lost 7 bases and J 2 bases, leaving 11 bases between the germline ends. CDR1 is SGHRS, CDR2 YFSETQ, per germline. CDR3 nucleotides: TGCGCCAGCGGTGTAGTAGTCACAGATACGCAGTATTTT. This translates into CASGVVVTDTQYF.

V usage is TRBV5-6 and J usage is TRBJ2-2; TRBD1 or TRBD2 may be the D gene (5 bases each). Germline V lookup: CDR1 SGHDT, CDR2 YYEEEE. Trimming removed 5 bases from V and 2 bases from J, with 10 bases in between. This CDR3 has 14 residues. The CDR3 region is CASRRDLNTGELFF. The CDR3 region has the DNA TGTGCCAGCAGACGGGACCTAAACACCGGGGAGCTGTTTTTT.

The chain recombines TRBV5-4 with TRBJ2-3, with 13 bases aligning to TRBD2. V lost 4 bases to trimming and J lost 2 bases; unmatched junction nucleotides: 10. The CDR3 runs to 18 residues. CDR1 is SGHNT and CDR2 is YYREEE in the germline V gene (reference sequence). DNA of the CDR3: TGTGCCAGCAGCCCCGGGACTAGCGGGATCGACAACACAGATACGCAGTATTTT. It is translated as CASSPGTSGIDNTDTQYF.

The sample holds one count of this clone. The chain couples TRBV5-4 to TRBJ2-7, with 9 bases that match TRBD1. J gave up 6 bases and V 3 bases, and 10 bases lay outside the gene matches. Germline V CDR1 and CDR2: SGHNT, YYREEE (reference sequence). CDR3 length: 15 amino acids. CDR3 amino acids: CASSSYLQGASEQYF. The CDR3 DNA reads TGTGCCAGCAGCTCCTATCTACAGGGGGCGAGCGAGCAGTACTTC.